These 5 T cell receptor beta chains originate from one sample sequenced in a study of cytomegalovirus exposure and HLA in healthy donors. Amplification used 60 Vbeta primers and 13 Jbeta primers. TCRdb's table, derived via immunoSEQ multiplex PCR, lists solely in-frame clones and lacks some. The table lists some 110,000 clones, about 70% of them singletons. The sample comprised PBMCs. The receptors come from a woman aged 25 to 39 in good health and CMV-seronegative.

The V gene is TRBV11-2, the J gene TRBJ2-1, with TRBD1 matching over 9 bases. The V gene's germline CDR1 is SGHAT and CDR2 FQNNGV. The CDR3 covers 15 residues. The ends lost 5 bases at V and 0 bases at J; junction bases unmatched: 2. The CDR3 loop is CASSLGQGSYNEQFF. DNA of the CDR3: TGTGCCAGCAGCCTGGGACAGGGCTCCTACAATGAGCAGTTCTTC. Using reference TRBV11-2 and TRBJ2-1 for the parts outside the CDR3, the full variable domain is EAGVAQSPRYKIIEKRQSVAFWCNPISGHATLYWYQQILGQGPKLLIQFQNNGVVDDSQLPKDRFSAERLKGVDSTLKIQPAKLEDSAVYLCASSLGQGSYNEQFFGPGTRLTVL.

V usage is TRBV2 and J usage is TRBJ1-5; 8 bases match TRBD1. The CDR3 is 14 residues long. Germline V gene data show CDR1 as SNHLY and CDR2 as FYNNEI. V gave up 3 bases and J gave up 5 bases; unmatched junction bases: 3. CDR3 bases: TGTGCCAGCAGTGAGGTCAGGGGGCATCAGCCCCAGCATTTT. This sequence encodes CASSEVRGHQPQHF. Full variable domain (outside the CDR3, taken from reference TRBV2 and TRBJ1-5): EPEVTQTPSHQVTQMGQEVILRCVPISNHLYFYWYRQILGQKVEFLVSFYNNEISEKSEIFDDQFSVERPDGSNFTLKIRSTKLEDSAMYFCASSEVRGHQPQHFGDGTRLSIL.

This rearrangement joins TRBV6-5 to TRBJ1-6; possible D gene TRBD1, 6 bases. This CDR3 is built from 15 residues. Germline V lookup: CDR1 MNHEY, CDR2 SVGAGI. V was cut by 0 bases and J by 8 bases, with 11 bases left in between. The DNA of the CDR3 is TGTGCCAGCAGTTACTCGAGGGGGGGGGATTCACCCCTCCACTTT. Translated, it gives CASSYSRGGDSPLHF.

This sequence joins TRBV11-2 and TRBJ1-2; D unclear. The germline CDR1 and CDR2 sequences are SGHAT and FQNNGV. CDR3 length: 14 amino acids. The germline V and J ends were trimmed by 3 bases and 2 bases, with 10 bases remaining between them. CDR3 protein: CASSLADKNYGYTF. As DNA, the CDR3 is TGTGCCAGCAGCTTGGCTGATAAGAACTATGGCTACACCTTC.

V gene TRBV7-9 combines with J gene TRBJ1-4; TRBD1 matches 7 bases. V dropped 0 bases and J dropped 8; count of bases not matched to a gene: 6. CDR3 length: 15 residues. Germline V gene lookup returns CDR1 SEHNR and CDR2 FQNEAQ (reference sequence). In nucleotides, the CDR3 is TGTGCCAGCAGCTTAGCAGTGGGACAGCGGGAAAAACTGTTTTTT. Residues: CASSLAVGQREKLFF.